These T cell receptor beta chains were read from a single sample in a study of cytomegalovirus exposure and HLA in healthy donors. TCRdb's table, derived via immunoSEQ multiplex PCR, lists solely in-frame clones and lacks some. The table has more than 200,000 clones, roughly 68% seen once; the top ten hold approximately 2.5%. Sequenced sample: PBMCs. These receptors were obtained from a middle-aged man in good health and CMV-seropositive. The CDR3 runs from the conserved cysteine through the conserved F or W. The D gene is left open where the match is weak. Some rows mark clone size as missing; the rest say once, few, many or name a class of expanded clone.

TRBJ2-1	TRBV7-2	.	TRBD2	TGTGCCAGCAGCTTGGGGACTAGCGAGATGAGAAACAATGAGCAGTTCTTC	CASSLGTSEMRNNEQFF
TRBJ2-1	TRBV2	.	TRBD2	TGTGCCATCCTAAGCGGGGGGGCCTACAATGAGCAGTTCTTC	CAILSGGAYNEQFF
TRBJ1-6	TRBV27	.	TRBD1	TGTGCCAGCAGCGGGGCAGGGGGCTCTCTTACCCTCCACTTT	CASSGAGGSLTLHF
TRBJ1-1	TRBV7-2	.	.	TGTGCCAGCAGCTCTAGCTTACAGGGCGGCACTGAAGCTTTCTTT	CASSSSLQGGTEAFF
TRBJ1-4	TRBV15	few	TRBD1	TGTGCCACCAGCAGAGAAGGGACAGGGGGAGAAAAACTGTTTTTT	CATSREGTGGEKLFF
TRBJ1-1	TRBV4-1	.	.	TGCGCCAGCAGCCAAGATTGGGCAGGGAGGGCCAACACTGAAGCTTTCTTT	CASSQDWAGRANTEAFF
TRBJ2-1	TRBV2	once	.	TGTGCCAGCAGTGGCGCGGGTTACAATGAGCAGTTCTTC	CASSGAGYNEQFF
TRBJ1-2	TRBV5-1	.	TRBD1	TGCGCCAGCAGCTTTTCGAGCAGGGGGCAAGGGGGCTACACCTTC	CASSFSSRGQGGYTF
TRBJ2-3	TRBV11-2	.	.	TGTGCCAGCAGCTTAATAGCGGCTAGCACAGATACGCAGTATTTT	CASSLIAASTDTQYF
TRBJ1-2	TRBV5-1	.	.	TGCGCCAGCAGCTTGGGGCCGCTCTATGGCTACACCTTC	CASSLGPLYGYTF
TRBJ2-5	TRBV29-1	.	.	TGCAGCTCCTACCGTACGCAAGAGACCCAGTACTTC	CSSYRTQETQYF
TRBJ1-2	TRBV9	.	TRBD1	TGTGCCAGCAGCGTCCGCTGGGACAGGGAATGGAATGGCTACACCTTC	CASSVRWDREWNGYTF
TRBJ1-1	TRBV2	.	.	TGTGCCAGCAGTGGGGGCGTGTCGAACACTGAAGCTTTCTTT	CASSGGVSNTEAFF
TRBJ2-3	TRBV9	.	TRBD2	TGTGCCAGCAGCGTAGCAGCGGGGGCCTACACAGATACGCAGTATTTT	CASSVAAGAYTDTQYF
TRBJ2-1	TRBV25-1	.	.	TGTGCCAGCGGGGGTACCGGGACATTCCACAATGAGCAGTTCTTC	CASGGTGTFHNEQFF
TRBJ1-1	TRBV6-1	.	TRBD1	TGTGCCAGCAGGCTACAGGGGGGCACTGAAGCTTTCTTT	CASRLQGGTEAFF
TRBJ2-1	TRBV10-1	.	TRBD1	TGCGCCAGCAGCCAAGACAGGGCCAATGAGCAGTTCTTC	CASSQDRANEQFF
TRBJ2-7	TRBV12-1	few	.	TGTGCCAGCAGCTTGCCCCGCGAGCGGGTATCCTACGAGCAGTACTTC	CASSLPRERVSYEQYF
TRBJ1-6	TRBV7-9	.	.	TGTGCCAGCAGCTCGCAACTTTATTCACCCCTCCACTTT	CASSSQLYSPLHF
TRBJ2-7	TRBV11-2	.	TRBD1	TGTGCCAGCAGCTTAGGCCCACAGGGGTGGGGAGAACCCTACGAGCAGTACTTC	CASSLGPQGWGEPYEQYF
TRBJ2-1	TRBV10-3	few	TRBD1	TGTGCCACGGTCCGGGACAGGTCTCCCAATGAGCAGTTCTTC	CATVRDRSPNEQFF
TRBJ2-7	TRBV5-1	.	.	TGCGCCAGCAGCTTGGCTCGAGGGTACGAGCAGTACTTC	CASSLARGYEQYF
TRBJ1-2	TRBV5-1	.	.	TGCGCCAGCAGCTTGGACGGCACAGAAAGCTATGGCTACACCTTC	CASSLDGTESYGYTF
TRBJ1-5	TRBV5-6	few	TRBD1	TGTGCCAGCAGTCGCCGGGACAGGGTTGGGCAGCCCCAGCATTTT	CASSRRDRVGQPQHF
TRBJ2-1	TRBV7-2	.	.	TGTGCCAGCAGCTTACGGGTCCTACCCCACAATGAGCAGTTCTTC	CASSLRVLPHNEQFF
TRBJ2-7	TRBV6-5	.	TRBD2	TGTGCCAGCAGTTACTCGAGTGCGGGGGGGTTGAACGAGCAGTACTTC	CASSYSSAGGLNEQYF
TRBJ1-5	TRBV6-1	.	.	TGTGCCAGCAGCCAGGGTGGCGGGACCCAGCATTTT	CASSQGGGTQHF
TRBJ2-7	TRBV21-1	once	.	TGTGCCTGGCCGGCGGCAATCACCTACGAGCAGTACTTC	CAWPAAITYEQYF
TRBJ1-2	TRBV19	few	.	TGTGCCGTGAAAAGGACAGTCTATGGCTACACCTTC	CAVKRTVYGYTF
TRBJ2-7	TRBV2	few	.	TGTGCCAGCAGTTGGACAGCCCCCTACGAGCAGTACTTC	CASSWTAPYEQYF
TRBJ2-6	TRBV18	.	.	TGTGCCAGCTCACGGGGCGTGGGGGCCAACGTCCTGACTTTC	CASSRGVGANVLTF
TRBJ2-2	TRBV5-6	few	TRBD1	TGTGCCAGCAGCTTGGGGGCCGGGACAGGGAACACCGGGGAGCTGTTTTTT	CASSLGAGTGNTGELFF
TRBJ1-2	TRBV7-8	.	TRBD1	TGTGCCAGCAGCCCAGGGGGGTCGGGTGGCTACACCTTC	CASSPGGSGGYTF
TRBJ1-6	TRBV5-1	.	TRBD1	TGCGCCAGCAGCCGGAGGGGACAGGGGGATTCACCCCTCCACTTT	CASSRRGQGDSPLHF
TRBJ2-1	TRBV6-1	.	TRBD1	TGTGCCAGCAGTGAATTCGGGACAGATTACAATGAGCAGTTCTTC	CASSEFGTDYNEQFF
TRBJ1-2	TRBV19	.	.	TGTGCCAGTAGGACGGCGGGGGATCTTCGTGGCTACACCTTC	CASRTAGDLRGYTF
TRBJ1-1	TRBV6-5	once	TRBD1	TGTGCCAGCAGCAAGAGGACAGGGAAGAACACTGAAGCTTTCTTT	CASSKRTGKNTEAFF
TRBJ2-3	TRBV4-1	.	TRBD2	TGCGCCAGCAGCCTGACTAGCGGTGCAGATACGCAGTATTTT	CASSLTSGADTQYF
TRBJ2-7	TRBV7-9	.	TRBD1	TGTGCCAGCAGACCGGGACAGGGGCTCGAGCAGTACTTC	CASRPGQGLEQYF
TRBJ1-2	TRBV4-1	.	.	TGCGCCAGCAGCCCCCCGGTGAGTGACTTTTGGGGCTACACCTTC	CASSPPVSDFWGYTF
TRBJ1-3	TRBV6-1	.	TRBD1	TGTGCCAGCAGTCCGGTCGACAGGGCTGGAAACACCATATATTTT	CASSPVDRAGNTIYF
TRBJ1-6	TRBV19	.	TRBD1	TGTGCCAGTAGTATTGGGACAGGGAACTCACCCCTCCACTTT	CASSIGTGNSPLHF
TRBJ1-1	TRBV11-2	.	.	TGTGCCAGCAGCCCGGGGTATAACACTGAAGCTTTCTTT	CASSPGYNTEAFF
TRBJ2-7	TRBV5-1	.	.	TGCGCCAGCAGCTTGCTGACAGACTACGAGCAGTACTTC	CASSLLTDYEQYF
TRBJ2-7	TRBV4-3	.	TRBD1	TGCGCCAGCAGCCAAGGGAGCGGACAGGGGGCATCCTACGAGCAGTACTTC	CASSQGSGQGASYEQYF
TRBJ1-1	TRBV5-6	.	.	TGTGCCAGCAGCCCGAGTATGAACACTGAAGCTTTCTTT	CASSPSMNTEAFF
TRBJ1-2	TRBV5-1	.	.	TGCGCCAGCAGCTTGGAGGCAGGGGCGGCCTATGGCTACACCTTC	CASSLEAGAAYGYTF
TRBJ2-7	TRBV4-1	few	.	TGCGCCAGCAGCCAAGAACCAGGGTGGTCCTCCTACGAGCAGTACTTC	CASSQEPGWSSYEQYF
TRBJ2-5	TRBV11-2	.	TRBD2	TGTGCCAGCAGCTTTTTTGGGGCTAGCGGGGGAGAGACCCAGTACTTC	CASSFFGASGGETQYF
TRBJ2-3	TRBV7-9	.	TRBD2	TGTGCCAGCAGCCCCCCCACTAGCGGGGGAACAGATACGCAGTATTTT	CASSPPTSGGTDTQYF
TRBJ1-6	TRBV18	.	TRBD1	TGTGCCAGCTCTAACCGGGGAGGACAGGTCCTCTCCTATAATTCACCCCTCCACTTT	CASSNRGGQVLSYNSPLHF
TRBJ1-1	TRBV7-8	.	.	TGTGCCAGCAGCTTAGGAGGCCGGGGGTCGGACACTGAAGCTTTCTTT	CASSLGGRGSDTEAFF
TRBJ1-2	TRBV7-9	.	TRBD1	TGTGCCAGCAGCTATACAGGGGGCAAGGGTGGCTACACCTTC	CASSYTGGKGGYTF
TRBJ2-1	TRBV7-9	once	.	TGTGCCAGCAGCCCCGGACAGCGAAGCTCCTACAATGAGCAGTTCTTC	CASSPGQRSSYNEQFF
TRBJ2-1	TRBV7-9	.	.	TGTGCCAGCAGCTCCAGCCCCCCAGGGCCGCCTGAGCAGTTCTTC	CASSSSPPGPPEQFF
TRBJ1-5	TRBV6-6	.	TRBD1	TGTGCCAGCAGTTTAGGGACAGGGTGGGATCAGCCCCAGCATTTT	CASSLGTGWDQPQHF
TRBJ2-1	TRBV5-1	once	TRBD1	TGCGCCAGCAGCGACAGGGGAGGTTCGGGTGAGCAGTTCTTC	CASSDRGGSGEQFF
TRBJ2-7	TRBV27	.	TRBD2	TGTGCCAGCAGTCCCTCACTAGCGGGGTTATACGAGCAGTACTTC	CASSPSLAGLYEQYF
TRBJ2-7	TRBV5-4	few	.	TGTGCCAGCAGCCGCCGGGGCGGGGAGTCCTACGAGCAGTACTTC	CASSRRGGESYEQYF